The 11 T cell receptor beta chains below come from one sample, sequenced in a study of T cells in Graves' hyperthyroidism and ophthalmopathy. Researchers amplified the TCR beta CDR3 regions from RNA transcripts. HTBI primers drove first-round RT-PCR of the TCR CDR3. TCRdb re-analysed the multiplex PCR reads in MiXCR, keeping a single row per CDR3 protein. Of fewer than 400,000 distinct CDR3 sequences in the sample, around 15% were seen once. Material: blood. These TCRs come from a man in his fifties with Graves' ophthalmopathy.

This clonotype was observed at least ten times. This chain links TRBV28 with TRBJ2-3; 9 positions match TRBD2. CDR3 length: 15 amino acids. Germline lookup yields CDR1 MDHEN and CDR2 SYDVKM. J gave up 2 bases and V 2 bases, and 2 bases lay outside the gene matches. The CDR3 nucleotides are TGTGCCAGCAGTTTAGCGGGAGGGCACACAGATACGCAGTATTTT. As protein: CASSLAGGHTDTQYF.

This clonotype was counted many times. The CDR3 loop reads CASSSSGFTYEQYF. CDR3 DNA: TGTGCCAGCAGCTCCTCAGGGTTCACCTACGAGCAGTACTTC. This chain connects TRBV7-2 to TRBJ2-7; tentative D call: TRBD1 (5 bases). The germline gives CDR1 SGHTA, CDR2 FQGNSA. The V and J ends lost 4 bases and 2 bases respectively, with 12 bases between them. The CDR3 covers 14 residues.

The chain couples TRBV19 to TRBJ2-1, with D possibly matching TRBD1 (6 bases). CDR1 and CDR2 (germline): LNHDA, SQIVND (reference sequence). Trimming took 3 bases from V and 6 from J, leaving 15 bases between them. The CDR3 is 15 amino acids. CDR3 bases: TGTGCCAGTAGTATGTTGACAGGTTTAGGCAATGAGCAGTTCTTC. The encoded protein is CASSMLTGLGNEQFF.

This clonotype was picked up many times. The V gene is TRBV20-1, the J gene TRBJ2-7; TRBD2 matches 10 bases. The CDR3 is 14 amino acids. J was trimmed by 4 bases and V by 3 bases; bases with no gene match: 6. Germline-derived CDR1 and CDR2 are DFQATT and SNEGSKA (reference sequence). In DNA form, the CDR3 reads TGCAGTGCTAGTCCTAGCGGGAGATTGTACGAGCAGTACTTC. This codes for CSASPSGRLYEQYF.

This clonotype was recorded a few times. The chain couples TRBV11-2 to TRBJ2-7; TRBD1 or TRBD2 may be the D gene (5 bases each). Trimming removed 5 bases at V and 3 bases at J, with 17 bases between. From germline, CDR1 is SGHAT and CDR2 FQNNGV. This CDR3 contains 15 residues. CDR3 region: CASSASGTAVYEQYF. The CDR3 DNA reads as TGTGCCAGCAGCGCCTCCGGGACGGCTGTCTACGAGCAGTACTTC.

The V and J genes are TRBV5-6 and TRBJ1-1; 7 nucleotides line up with TRBD1. The J segment lost 4 bases and the V segment lost 0 bases, leaving 9 bases of the junction unmatched. Germline V gives CDR1 SGHDT, CDR2 YYEEEE. CDR3 length equals 16 residues. The CDR3 sequence is CASSLVAGGSATEAFF. The DNA of the CDR3 is TGTGCCAGCAGCTTGGTGGCAGGGGGTAGTGCCACTGAAGCTTTCTTT.

This clonotype has only a few counts. The chain is built from TRBV9 and TRBJ2-1; 9 bases line up with TRBD2. Trimming took 7 bases from V and 1 from J; bases not matched to a gene: 15. Germline V gene lookup returns CDR1 SGDLS and CDR2 YYNGEE. CDR3 length equals 18 residues. The CDR3 loop is CASPAPRPAGGSYNEQFF. The CDR3 region has the DNA TGTGCCAGCCCCGCCCCCCGCCCAGCGGGAGGTTCCTACAATGAGCAGTTCTTC.

Concerning this clonotype: Possible read error: a much larger clone is one base away. The V gene is TRBV14, the J gene TRBJ2-5; 8 bases are shared with TRBD2. V trimming: 0 bases; J trimming: 7 bases; junction bases outside the gene matches: 7. There are 15 residues in the CDR3. Germline V gene sequence: CDR1 SGHDN, CDR2 FVKESK. The CDR3 here is CASSQEANSGGTQYF. The CDR3 DNA reads TGTGCCAGCAGCCAAGAAGCTAACAGCGGGGGGACCCAGTACTTC.

CDR3 bases: TGTGCCAGCACCCCCGGGACTAGCGGGATCGGGGAGCTGTTTTTT. This encodes CASTPGTSGIGELFF. The V and J genes are TRBV6-2 or TRBV6-3 and TRBJ2-2; 13 bases align to TRBD2. The CDR3 is 15 amino acids. The J segment lost 7 bases and the V segment lost 7 bases, leaving 6 bases of the junction unmatched. Per germline, CDR1 MNHEY and CDR2 SVGEGT.

This clonotype occurred many times. V is TRBV18 and J is TRBJ2-3; D is uncertain. Per the germline V gene, CDR1 is KGHSH and CDR2 is LQKENI. Trimming took off 3 bases at V and 2 bases at J, with 12 bases between the two ends. The CDR3 is 15 amino acids. CDR3 DNA sequence: TGTGCCAGCTCACCCCGGGCTGGGGTCACAGATACGCAGTATTTT. Encoded protein: CASSPRAGVTDTQYF.

The chain carries TRBV5-4 and TRBJ1-2, with TRBD1 as a possible D gene (5 bases). This CDR3 has 12 amino acids. Trimming cost V 1 base and J 8 bases, with 9 bases left between them. Per the germline V gene, CDR1 is SGHNT and CDR2 is YYREEE (reference sequence). In DNA, the CDR3 is TGTGCCAGCAGCTTGTACGGGGGAGGCTACACCTTC. It yields the protein CASSLYGGGYTF.